The 28 T cell receptor beta chains reported below all come from one sample, sequenced in a study of T-cell reconstitution after alpha-beta-depleted transplantation in children. During its preparation, the TCRbeta library received unique molecular identifiers. TCRdb reanalysed the PCR reads using MiXCR and keeps one entry per CDR3 protein. The sample includes some 530,000 distinct CDR3 sequences, around 12% of them seen just once. The sequences come from PBMCs from the stem cell graft donor, collected from the stem cell graft. Every receptor here comes from a human donor who donated a stem cell graft to a child with combined immunodeficiency.

The chain has TRBV20-1 and TRBJ1-2, with D unclear. V shed 3 bases and J shed 2 bases, with 13 bases lying between them. Germline V CDR1 and CDR2: DFQATT, SNEGSKA (reference sequence). The CDR3 is 14 amino acids. CDR3 coding DNA: TGCAGTGCTAGGGGGATGGGTTTCAACTATGGCTACACCTTC. It specifies CSARGMGFNYGYTF.

Many counts were recorded for this clonotype. The rearrangement joins TRBV12-3 or TRBV12-4 to TRBJ2-3; D may be TRBD2 (7 bases). CDR3 length: 12 residues. The V gene lost 5 bases and the J gene lost 8 bases, with 11 bases spanning the gap. Here the CDR3 DNA reads TGTGCCAGCAGTGAGGGGGGGGTTACGCAGTATTTT. This gives the protein CASSEGGVTQYF.

The V call is TRBV10-3, the J call TRBJ2-7; 8 bases are shared with TRBD2. Trimming removed 3 bases from V and 2 bases from J; junction bases left unmatched: 12. The CDR3 is 17 residues long. The germline gives CDR1 ENHRY, CDR2 SYGVKD. This CDR3 is CAISDSAAGVAPYEQYF. The CDR3 DNA reads TGTGCCATCAGTGATTCGGCAGCGGGAGTTGCCCCCTACGAGCAGTACTTC.

The sample holds a few counts of this clonotype. The chain has TRBV19 and TRBJ1-1; no clear D. Germline values: CDR1 LNHDA, CDR2 SQIVND (reference sequence). The CDR3 covers 14 residues. The V end lost 1 base, the J end lost 8 bases, and 14 bases lay between the germline ends. The CDR3 protein is CASSIGGKTREAFF. DNA for the CDR3: TGTGCCAGTAGTATAGGAGGCAAAACACGAGAAGCTTTCTTT.

The chain carries TRBV4-3 and TRBJ2-7; 8 nucleotides agree with TRBD1. The CDR3 loop spans 16 amino acids. The germline V gene has CDR1 LGHNA and CDR2 YSLEER. J was trimmed by 0 bases and V by 0 bases; bases with no gene match: 4. CDR3: CASSQEAGGYSYEQYF. In nucleotides, the CDR3 is TGCGCCAGCAGCCAAGAGGCAGGGGGCTACTCCTACGAGCAGTACTTC.

This clonotype appeared a single time. J is TRBJ2-3 and V is TRBV20-1; 14 bases are shared with TRBD2. V was pared by 1 base and J by 1 base, with 10 bases of the junction left unmatched. In germline, CDR1 is DFQATT, CDR2 SNEGSKA (reference sequence). This CDR3 region has 19 residues. CDR3 amino acids: CSARGRGTSGSFGTDTQYF. CDR3 coding DNA: TGCAGTGCTAGAGGTAGAGGGACTAGCGGGAGTTTTGGCACAGATACGCAGTATTTT.

This clonotype was counted many times. The rearrangement links TRBV12-3 or TRBV12-4 to TRBJ2-2; the D is unclear. The CDR3 has 10 residues. V lost 8 bases and J 6 bases, leaving 4 bases between the germline ends. This CDR3 reads CASGSGELFF. The CDR3 DNA follows: TGTGCCAGCGGGTCCGGGGAGCTGTTTTTT.

This clonotype was seen repeatedly, ten times or more. This chain joins TRBV12-3 or TRBV12-4 and TRBJ2-2; the D gene could be TRBD1 or TRBD2 (5 bases each). The CDR3 totals 14 residues. The ends were cut back, 6 bases at V and 7 bases at J, with 15 bases in the middle. CDR3 region: CASRGTALSGELFF. The CDR3 nucleotides read TGTGCCAGCAGGGGGACGGCCTTGAGCGGGGAGCTGTTTTTT.

This clonotype occurred a few times. The V gene is TRBV7-2, the J gene TRBJ2-1, with TRBD2 matching over 10 bases. The CDR3 totals 17 residues. Germline V gene data show CDR1 as SGHTA and CDR2 as FQGNSA. Trimming at V came to 2 bases and at J to 0 bases, leaving 4 bases not matched to a gene. The CDR3 here is CASSLSGGVSSYNEQFF. The CDR3, as DNA: TGTGCCAGCAGCTTAAGCGGGGGGGTAAGCTCCTACAATGAGCAGTTCTTC.

The chain employs TRBV29-1 and TRBJ2-7; 7 nucleotides match TRBD1. With 7 bases clipped from V and 0 bases from J, the junction kept 3 bases outside the gene matches. The CDR3 runs 12 residues. The germline V gene has CDR1 SQVTM and CDR2 ANQGSEA. CDR3 DNA: TGCAGCGCCGGGACAGTCTCCTACGAGCAGTACTTC. Encoded protein: CSAGTVSYEQYF.

This clonotype was seen many times. CDR3 region: CAVGYNEQFF. As DNA, the CDR3 is TGTGCCGTCGGGTACAATGAGCAGTTCTTC. The genes are TRBV19 and TRBJ2-1; D call uncertain. The CDR3 contains 10 residues. Germline V lookup: CDR1 LNHDA, CDR2 SQIVND (reference sequence). Deletions cut 11 bases from V and 4 bases from J, with 6 bases between.

This clonotype has a handful of counts. The CDR3 DNA follows: TGTGCCAGCAGTGACCCTGGCGGGGGGGGTGCTAGCACAGATACGCAGTATTTT. Translating gives CASSDPGGGGASTDTQYF. V gene TRBV9 combines with J gene TRBJ2-3; 9 bases are a match to TRBD2. The trim removed 5 bases at V and 0 bases at J, leaving 13 bases unmatched. CDR1 and CDR2 from the germline V gene are SGDLS and YYNGEE. CDR3 length: 18 amino acids.

The J gene is TRBJ2-1, the V gene TRBV20-1; TRBD2 matches 10 bases. The CDR3 totals 12 residues. With 7 bases clipped from V and 6 bases from J, the junction kept 3 bases outside the gene matches. Germline V gene data show CDR1 as DFQATT and CDR2 as SNEGSKA (reference sequence). CDR3 residues: CSVQREGNEQFF. CDR3 DNA: TGCAGTGTCCAGCGGGAGGGCAATGAGCAGTTCTTC.

This clonotype was detected many times. The rearrangement joins TRBV6-2 or TRBV6-3 to TRBJ2-5; no clear D gene. Trimming removed 6 bases from V and 2 bases from J, with 10 bases in between. Germline values: CDR1 MNHEY, CDR2 SVGEGT. There are 13 residues in the CDR3. The CDR3 nucleotides read TGTGCCAGCAGAAACACACAACAAGAGACCCAGTACTTC. It translates to CASRNTQQETQYF.

This clonotype was seen just once. The V gene is TRBV5-1, the J gene TRBJ2-2; D gene ambiguous. Trimming took 4 bases from V and 6 from J, leaving 10 bases between them. The CDR3 consists of 13 residues. Germline V gene sequence: CDR1 SGHRS, CDR2 YFSETQ. CDR3 DNA: TGCGCCAGCAGCCACCTTAGACCCGGGGAGCTGTTTTTT. It translates to CASSHLRPGELFF.

The chain carries TRBV7-6 and TRBJ2-2; 8 nucleotides align to TRBD1. This CDR3 has 16 residues. Germline V gene lookup returns CDR1 SGHVS and CDR2 FNYEAQ. After removal of 8 bases from V and 3 bases from J, the junction contained 11 bases not matched to a gene. CDR3: CASPRGTGGDTGELFF. The CDR3 DNA reads TGTGCCAGCCCCCGAGGAACAGGGGGTGACACCGGGGAGCTGTTTTTT.

This clonotype was observed many times. V is TRBV5-1 and J is TRBJ2-7; D is ambiguous. Deletions cut 0 bases from V and 3 bases from J, with 10 bases between. This CDR3 region has 14 residues. In germline, CDR1 is SGHRS, CDR2 YFSETQ. The CDR3 nucleotides read TGCGCCAGCAGCTTGGCCGGACGTGGCTACGAGCAGTACTTC. Translated, it gives CASSLAGRGYEQYF.

The sample holds many counts of this clonotype. The rearrangement joins TRBV5-1 to TRBJ1-2; 9 bases are a match to TRBD1. V lost 2 bases, J lost 2 bases, and 1 base stayed unmatched. CDR3 size: 14 residues. The germline V gene encodes CDR1 SGHRS and CDR2 YFSETQ. The CDR3 is CASSLTGGNYGYTF. CDR3 bases: TGCGCCAGCAGCTTAACAGGGGGCAACTATGGCTACACCTTC.

This clonotype was recorded at least ten times. The CDR3 protein is CSVFAPPTGRNEQFF. CDR3 DNA: TGCAGCGTTTTTGCCCCCCCGACAGGGAGGAATGAGCAGTTCTTC. This chain joins TRBV29-1 and TRBJ2-1; TRBD1 might be the D (7 bases). The germline V gene encodes CDR1 SQVTM and CDR2 ANQGSEA. The CDR3 runs to 15 residues. V lost 5 bases and J lost 7, with 21 bases in between.

V gene TRBV4-3 combines with J gene TRBJ1-3; D gene uncertain. The CDR3 has 14 amino acids. V shed 0 bases and J shed 3 bases, with 6 bases lying between them. CDR1 is LGHNA and CDR2 is YSLEER in the germline V gene. CDR3 loop: CASSQEGYGNTIYF. CDR3 bases: TGCGCCAGCAGCCAAGAGGGCTATGGAAACACCATATATTTT.

The V gene is TRBV12-3 or TRBV12-4, the J gene TRBJ1-3; no firm D call. The CDR3 contains 14 residues. Trimming took 3 bases from V and 0 from J, leaving 6 bases between them. The CDR3 reads CASSFLRSGNTIYF. The CDR3 bases are TGTGCCAGCAGTTTTCTCCGCTCTGGAAACACCATATATTTT.

This clonotype has a count of ten or more. V and J are TRBV12-3 or TRBV12-4 and TRBJ1-1, with no clear D. The CDR3 contains 13 residues. V lost 5 bases, J lost 0 bases, and 7 bases lay in between. CDR3 loop: CASSQSLNTEAFF. For the CDR3, the DNA is TGTGCCAGCAGTCAGTCATTGAACACTGAAGCTTTCTTT.

The chain combines TRBV12-3 or TRBV12-4 with TRBJ1-4; 7 bases are a match to TRBD1. After removal of 3 bases from V and 10 bases from J, the junction contained 5 bases not matched to a gene. There are 13 residues in the CDR3. The CDR3 reads CASSFDRQGKLFF. The CDR3 region has the DNA TGTGCCAGCAGTTTCGACCGACAGGGAAAACTGTTTTTT.

This clonotype came up a few times. The chain joins TRBV6-6 to TRBJ1-4; D is possibly TRBD1 (6 bases). The CDR3 length is 13 residues. Germline V gene data show CDR1 as MNHNY and CDR2 as SVGAGI (reference sequence). Trimming removed 6 bases from V and 4 bases from J, with 9 bases in between. CDR3: CASRSGVNEKLFF. The DNA of the CDR3 is TGTGCCAGCAGATCAGGGGTTAATGAAAAACTGTTTTTT.

The V gene is TRBV12-3 or TRBV12-4, the J gene TRBJ2-1; 8 nucleotides line up with TRBD1. V shed 4 bases and J 2 bases; nucleotides not matched to a gene: 4. This CDR3 is 15 amino acids long. The CDR3 bases are TGTGCCAGCAGTTACGGGACAGGCCCCTACAATGAGCAGTTCTTC. Translation gives CASSYGTGPYNEQFF.

The J gene is TRBJ2-1, the V gene TRBV4-1; perhaps D is TRBD1 or TRBD2 (6 bases each). Trimming left V 4 bases short and J 2 bases short, with 15 bases between. CDR1 is MGHRA and CDR2 is YSYEKL in the germline V gene. The CDR3 consists of 16 residues. This CDR3 reads CASSPGVGTTYNEQFF. DNA for the CDR3: TGCGCCAGCAGCCCGGGGGTAGGGACAACCTACAATGAGCAGTTCTTC.

This clonotype was recorded many times. V and J are TRBV7-9 and TRBJ2-1; no clear D. V was cut by 5 bases and J by 10 bases, with 18 bases left in between. There are 14 residues in the CDR3. Germline V gene lookup returns CDR1 SEHNR and CDR2 FQNEAQ (reference sequence). The CDR3 DNA reads TGTGCCAGCAGCCACCTCGACCAAGGAAAGGAGCAGTTCTTC. It translates to CASSHLDQGKEQFF.

Remarks on this clonotype: This may be a read error, as it is one base from a much larger clone. The chain links TRBV5-1 to TRBJ2-3; TRBD2 matches 10 bases. The V segment lost 4 bases and the J segment 2 bases; nucleotides outside the gene matches: 7. Germline CDR1 and CDR2: SGHRS and YFSETQ. The CDR3 length is 16 residues. The CDR3 loop is CASSVLGLASTDTQYF. DNA for the CDR3: TGCGCCAGCAGCGTTTTGGGACTAGCGTCCACAGATACGCAGTATTTT.